This TCR beta chain was identified in a study of vaccination and CD4 T cells after COVID-19. Notes on the study in general: The great majority, 304 of 307 vaccine-specific clones, proved spike mono-reactive in convalescent patients.

Treatment here: approximately nine-day PBMC culture with coronavirus spike peptide pools or control peptides (ViraFEST assay). CD4+ T cells that came from the unexposed donor were collected before the COVID-19 pandemic (2011-2018). Sequencing of cultured CD4+ T cell DNA used the Oncomine TCR Beta short-read assay. From CD4+ T cells that had been cultured, genomic DNA was extracted. TCRdb passed the PCR reads through MiXCR, listing each CDR3 protein once. The sample carries around 5,900 distinct CDR3 sequences, approximately 30% recorded once. The CDR3 has 15 amino acids. Germline trimming cut 5 bases from V and 7 bases from J; bases unmatched to any gene: 10. Germline lookup yields CDR1 KGHSH and CDR2 LQKENI. With respect to this clonotype: Its antigen remains unknown.

Sequencing was carried out using CD4+ T cells from blood, cultured in vitro. This chain links TRBV18 with TRBJ1-5, with 8 bases aligning to TRBD1. The receptor's source is a human donor in good health. This CDR3 is CASSADITGGQPQHF. In DNA form, the CDR3 reads TGTGCCAGCTCAGCCGACATAACAGGGGGACAGCCCCAGCATTTT.